The T cell receptor (beta chain) described here comes from a study of early T cells in non-severe SARS-CoV-2 infection. Overall study: The study sequenced bulk RNA from unsorted whole blood, with chains unpaired. Overall study findings and caveats: VDJdb matching skewed toward anti-spike CD8 responses, missing private and CD4 specificities.

In regard to this clonotype: The target antigen is unknown.

Individual cDNA molecules each received unique molecular identifiers attached to them. A single record per CDR3 protein comes from TCRdb applying MiXCR to the 5' RACE reads. The sample holds about 100,000 distinct CDR3 sequences, 13% seen once. Sequencing was done on a sample of whole blood. This clonotype was obtained from an adult who was a healthcare worker with PCR-confirmed SARS-CoV-2 infection or an uninfected control (not recorded which).

Written as DNA, the CDR3 is TGCGCCAGCAGCTTCGGTGACAGGGGGGTCGTTGAGCAGTTCTTC. Protein: CASSFGDRGVVEQFF. The rearrangement joins TRBV5-1 to TRBJ2-1, with TRBD1 identical over 9 bases. The junction had 9 bases not matched to a gene; V was cut back by 2 bases and J by 9 bases. The germline V gene has CDR1 SGHRS and CDR2 YFSETQ. The CDR3 runs to 15 residues.